The 15 T cell receptor beta chains below were found in one sample sequenced in a study of T cell responses to AZD1222 COVID-19 vaccine (dated by TCRdb to about 2021). The intended sense of this specimen's time point label: about 28 days (+/-7) after the second vaccine dose. What this sample's treatment or condition label stands for: meningococcal conjugate vaccine given as trial control. Libraries were built with the immunoSEQ multiplex PCR assay. The table comes from immuneACCESS by way of TCRdb, which keeps in-frame sequences with V and J called. Part of the clones is missing from these tables; in studies checked, under half for an unresolved V gene and the rest for unknown reasons. The sample table contains over 60,000 clones; only one count was recorded for approximately 90% of them. The leading ten clones occupy around 4.9% of the sample. This sample comprised peripheral blood, obtained 28 days after the second dose of the MenACWY control vaccine. The source is an adult who received the MenACWY meningococcal vaccine as a control.

The rearrangement uses TRBV4-1 and TRBJ1-2; D remains ambiguous. V was shortened by 1 base and J by 4 bases, with 13 bases between the two germline ends. Germline CDR1 is MGHRA and CDR2 is YSYEKL. The CDR3 length is 15 residues. For the CDR3, the DNA is TGCGCCAGCAGCCAAGCTTTCGGGTTCACCTATGGCTACACCTTC. Amino acid sequence: CASSQAFGFTYGYTF.

V and J are TRBV27 and TRBJ2-2; possible D gene TRBD1, 6 bases. The CDR3 extends over 16 amino acids. Germline values: CDR1 MNHEY, CDR2 SMNVEV (reference sequence). Trimming took off 5 bases at V and 0 bases at J, with 13 bases between the two ends. DNA of the CDR3: TGTGCCAGCAGTCCGGCCGGGACACCGAACACCGGGGAGCTGTTTTTT. Translated, it gives CASSPAGTPNTGELFF.

The chain employs TRBV24-1 and TRBJ2-1; TRBD1 matches 8 bases. The CDR3 has 16 residues. Trimming took 3 bases from V and 3 from J; bases not matched to a gene: 6. In germline, CDR1 is KGHDR, CDR2 SFDVKD. For the CDR3, the DNA is TGTGCCACCAGTGATCCTCCGGGACAGGTCTACAATGAGCAGTTCTTC. Its translation: CATSDPPGQVYNEQFF.

The CDR3 DNA reads TGTGCCAGCAGCTGGGACAGAAATGAAAAACTGTTTTTT. The encoded protein is CASSWDRNEKLFF. The chain carries TRBV7-2 and TRBJ1-4; the match to TRBD1 covers 7 bases. Germline-derived CDR1 and CDR2 are SGHTA and FQGNSA. With 4 bases clipped from V and 5 bases from J, the junction kept 1 base outside the gene matches. This CDR3 contains 13 residues.

Here the CDR3 DNA reads TGTGCCAGCAGCCCTAGCATGATAGGGACAGGTGGGAATGAGCAGTTCTTC. Translated: CASSPSMIGTGGNEQFF. The rearrangement joins TRBV11-3 to TRBJ2-1; 8 positions match TRBD1. The V and J ends lost 5 bases and 7 bases, in that order; junction bases with no gene match: 16. CDR1 is SGHNT, CDR2 YENEEA, per germline. There are 17 residues in the CDR3.

This chain uses TRBV11-2 with TRBJ2-7; D unclear. This CDR3 has 13 residues. Germline CDR1 is SGHAT and CDR2 is FQNNGV. V lost 4 bases and J lost 6, with 13 bases in between. The CDR3, as DNA: TGTGCCAGCAGCTCCTTACGACAAGCCGAGCAGTACTTC. Translated, it gives CASSSLRQAEQYF. The variable domain in full, with the rest retrieved from reference TRBV11-2 and TRBJ2-7, is EAGVAQSPRYKIIEKRQSVAFWCNPISGHATLYWYQQILGQGPKLLIQFQNNGVVDDSQLPKDRFSAERLKGVDSTLKIQPAKLEDSAVYLCASSSLRQAEQYFGPGTRLTVT.

This clone was seen only once. The chain links TRBV7-9 to TRBJ2-7; D is unclear. Germline V lookup: CDR1 SEHNR, CDR2 FQNEAQ (reference sequence). The CDR3 contains 15 residues. V was cut by 1 base and J by 5 bases, with 15 bases left in between. CDR3 in amino acids: CASSLGAGESNEQYF. The CDR3 DNA follows: TGTGCCAGCAGCTTAGGCGCAGGAGAGAGTAACGAGCAGTACTTC.

The rearrangement joins TRBV7-3 to TRBJ2-6, with unresolved D. The germline gives CDR1 SGHTA, CDR2 FQGTGA. Trimming removed 1 base at V and 2 bases at J, with 6 bases between. The CDR3 totals 15 residues. CDR3 sequence reads: CASSLMPTGANVLTF. CDR3 in DNA: TGTGCCAGCAGCTTAATGCCTACTGGGGCCAACGTCCTGACTTTC.

The J gene is TRBJ1-1, the V gene TRBV27, with 8 bases fitting TRBD1. The germline V gene encodes CDR1 MNHEY and CDR2 SMNVEV (reference sequence). The CDR3 totals 14 residues. Trimming cost V 6 bases and J 5 bases; bases outside gene matches: 8. The CDR3 spells CASSPDRVQTEAFF. CDR3 coding DNA: TGTGCCAGCAGCCCGGACAGGGTACAAACTGAAGCTTTCTTT.

This clone was found once. This sequence joins TRBV5-1 and TRBJ2-2; 9 bases map to TRBD2. Germline lookup yields CDR1 SGHRS and CDR2 YFSETQ. The CDR3 is made up of 16 amino acids. The junction had 5 bases not matched to a gene; V was cut back by 1 base and J by 4 bases. This chain's CDR3 is CASSLWRGGRTGELFF. For the CDR3, the DNA is TGCGCCAGCAGCTTGTGGCGGGGGGGCCGCACCGGGGAGCTGTTTTTT.

The rearrangement joins TRBV4-3 to TRBJ1-2; maybe TRBD1 (6 bases). V was shortened by 1 base and J by 0 bases, with 15 bases between the two germline ends. CDR1 and CDR2 (germline): LGHNA, YSLEER. The CDR3 contains 17 residues. The CDR3 region is CASSQGVRTVTNYGYTF. In DNA form, the CDR3 reads TGCGCCAGCAGCCAAGGAGTCCGGACAGTGACTAACTATGGCTACACCTTC.

This clone was detected a few times. The V call is TRBV5-1, the J call TRBJ2-3; D might be TRBD2 (5 bases). CDR1 SGHRS and CDR2 YFSETQ come from the germline V gene. Trimming left V 6 bases short and J 4 bases short, with 12 bases between. The length of the CDR3 is 13 residues. CDR3 nucleotide sequence: TGCGCCAGCAAGGGAGTGTGGGCAGATACGCAGTATTTT. This translates into CASKGVWADTQYF.

V is TRBV5-8 and J is TRBJ2-5, with a possible D match to TRBD1 (5 bases). CDR3 length: 16 amino acids. Per the germline V gene, CDR1 is SGHTS and CDR2 is YDEGEE. V lost 4 bases, J lost 5 bases, and 21 bases lay in between. The CDR3 DNA follows: TGTGCCAGCAGCCATACCCGGGCAGGGATCGGTGAGACCCAGTACTTC. This translates into CASSHTRAGIGETQYF.

This chain joins TRBV7-2 and TRBJ2-7; D could derive from TRBD1 or TRBD2 (6 bases each). Trimming removed 4 bases at V and 0 bases at J, with 16 bases between. The CDR3 extends over 16 amino acids. Per germline, CDR1 SGHTA and CDR2 FQGNSA. The CDR3 coding sequence is TGTGCCAGCAGCTGGGGGGTCACAGGGAGCTCCTACGAGCAGTACTTC. Translation: CASSWGVTGSSYEQYF.

This clone showed up just once. The CDR3 sequence: CASSREWNEAFF. CDR3 sequence (DNA): TGTGCCAGCTCACGAGAGTGGAATGAAGCTTTCTTT. The V gene is TRBV18, the J gene TRBJ1-1; D uncertain. The CDR3 is 12 residues long. In germline, CDR1 is KGHSH, CDR2 LQKENI. Trimming left V 4 bases short and J 7 bases short, with 10 bases between.